A single sample is the source of the 26 T cell receptor beta chains below, sequenced in a study of blood T cell repertoires in COVID-19. The table came from immunoSEQ multiplex PCR; TCRdb's copy has only in-frame clones and leaves some out. Of roughly 200,000 clones listed, approximately 91% are singletons. The sequenced sample consisted of peripheral blood. The receptors here all came from a young man with active or convalescent COVID-19.

The table lists this clone with a count of one. The chain couples TRBV28 to TRBJ2-1; no clear D gene. V dropped 3 bases and J dropped 5 bases, with 17 bases sitting between them. Germline CDR1 reads MDHEN; CDR2 reads SYDVKM. The CDR3 totals 16 residues. The chain's CDR3 is CASSLYRVSANNEQFF. CDR3 DNA: TGTGCCAGCAGTTTGTACCGGGTCTCGGCCAACAATGAGCAGTTCTTC. The entire variable domain, with the rest obtained from reference TRBV28 and TRBJ2-1, is as follows: DVKVTQSSRYLVKRTGEKVFLECVQDMDHENMFWYRQDPGLGLRLIYFSYDVKMKEKGDIPEGYSVSREKKERFSLILESASTNQTSMYLCASSLYRVSANNEQFFGPGTRLTVL.

J is TRBJ2-1 and V is TRBV3-1 (or the pseudogene TRBV3-2), with D tentatively TRBD2 (6 bases). V dropped 4 bases and J dropped 6 bases, with 19 bases sitting between them. This CDR3 comprises 16 residues. Germline assignment: CDR1 LGHDT and CDR2 YNNKEL (reference sequence). The CDR3 loop is CASSPGGTGLGNEQFF. As DNA, the CDR3 is TGTGCCAGCAGCCCCGGCGGGACTGGGTTAGGCAATGAGCAGTTCTTC.

As to this clone: Other DNA sequences in this specimen translate into the identical CDR3. The genes are TRBV3-1 (or the pseudogene TRBV3-2) and TRBJ2-3; unclear D gene. The CDR3 runs to 13 residues. Germline V lookup: CDR1 LGHDT, CDR2 YNNKEL (reference sequence). V lost 1 base, J lost 0 bases, and 2 bases lay in between. The CDR3 sequence is CASSQASTDTQYF. The CDR3 DNA follows: TGTGCCAGCAGCCAAGCGAGCACAGATACGCAGTATTTT.

The chain carries TRBV6-4 and TRBJ1-5; D possibly corresponds to TRBD1 (6 bases). The CDR3 sequence is 19 residues long. CDR1 MRHNA and CDR2 SNTAGT come from the germline V gene. V gave up 4 bases and J gave up 1 base, with 23 bases separating them. CDR3 amino acids: CASSGIIGTLFSSNQPQHF. The CDR3 coding sequence is TGTGCCAGCAGTGGGATAATCGGGACACTATTCTCCAGCAATCAGCCCCAGCATTTT.

The chain carries TRBV6-6 and TRBJ1-4, with D unclear. This CDR3 is built from 15 residues. V shed 3 bases and J shed 4 bases, with 12 bases lying between them. Germline V gene sequence: CDR1 MNHNY, CDR2 SVGAGI (reference sequence). The CDR3 sequence: CASSYSGLYNEKLFF. In DNA form, the CDR3 reads TGTGCCAGCAGTTATTCTGGCTTATATAATGAAAAACTGTTTTTT.

This chain joins TRBV20-1 and TRBJ1-1; D ambiguous. Trimming left V 3 bases short and J 3 bases short, with 8 bases between. CDR1 and CDR2 (germline): DFQATT, SNEGSKA (reference sequence). The CDR3 is 12 residues long. The CDR3 DNA sequence: TGCAGTGCTAGTAATACGGACACTGAAGCTTTCTTT. This encodes CSASNTDTEAFF.

The gene calls are TRBV30 and TRBJ2-1; 11 nucleotides agree with TRBD2. This CDR3 contains 15 residues. V gave up 3 bases and J gave up 7 bases; unmatched junction bases: 8. Germline V CDR1 and CDR2: GTSNPN, SVGIG (reference sequence). CDR3 coding DNA: TGTGCCTGGAGCTTGACTAGCGGGAATCTGAATGAGCAGTTCTTC. Translated: CAWSLTSGNLNEQFF. The whole variable domain, remainder taken from reference TRBV30 and TRBJ2-1, is SQTIHQWPATLVQPVGSPLSLECTVEGTSNPNLYWYRQAAGRGLQLLFYSVGIGQISSEVPQNLSASRPQDRQFILSSKKLLLSDSGFYLCAWSLTSGNLNEQFFGPGTRLTVL.

The V and J genes are TRBV4-1 and TRBJ2-7; tentatively, D is TRBD2 (7 bases). The length of the CDR3 is 15 residues. Trimming took 4 bases from V and 6 from J, leaving 19 bases between them. Germline V gene data show CDR1 as MGHRA and CDR2 as YSYEKL. CDR3 sequence (DNA): TGCGCCAGCAGCCCGAATAGGGGGGGCCTAGGCGAGCAGTACTTC. Residues: CASSPNRGGLGEQYF.

The V gene is TRBV7-9, the J gene TRBJ1-4; a possible D gene is TRBD1 (5 bases). Germline lookup yields CDR1 SEHNR and CDR2 FQNEAQ (reference sequence). CDR3 length: 14 amino acids. Trimming cost V 4 bases and J 8 bases, with 14 bases left between them. CDR3 bases: TGTGCCAGCAGCTCCGGTGGAGGGGCCGAAAAACTGTTTTTT. Protein: CASSSGGGAEKLFF.

This clone was seen a single time. The V and J genes are TRBV19 and TRBJ1-5; no clear D. This CDR3 is 17 amino acids long. Germline V lookup: CDR1 LNHDA, CDR2 SQIVND (reference sequence). Trimming pared 3 bases from V and 2 bases from J, leaving 17 bases between. The CDR3: CASSILPDFTRNQPQHF. CDR3 bases: TGTGCCAGTAGTATTTTGCCGGACTTTACCCGCAATCAGCCCCAGCATTTT.

This clone was recorded once. The rearrangement uses TRBV6-5 and TRBJ2-7; D gene uncertain. Germline CDR1 reads MNHEY; CDR2 reads SVGAGI. This CDR3 has 12 amino acids. V was trimmed by 5 bases and J by 7 bases, leaving 12 bases between them. CDR3 amino acids: CASSMQVREQYF. CDR3 DNA: TGTGCCAGCAGTATGCAGGTACGGGAGCAGTACTTC.

This sequence joins TRBV19 and TRBJ1-2, with TRBD1 as a possible D gene (6 bases). The CDR3 runs to 14 residues. The germline V and J ends were trimmed by 7 bases and 4 bases, with 16 bases remaining between them. Germline V gene lookup returns CDR1 LNHDA and CDR2 SQIVND (reference sequence). CDR3 in amino acids: CASIHRAQGYGYTF. CDR3 DNA: TGTGCCAGTATCCACAGGGCTCAGGGCTATGGCTACACCTTC.

J is TRBJ1-5 and V is TRBV5-4; a weak D match, TRBD1 (5 bases). Germline V gives CDR1 SGHNT, CDR2 YYREEE (reference sequence). Trimming removed 4 bases at V and 6 bases at J, with 11 bases between. This CDR3 is built from 13 residues. The CDR3 region has the DNA TGTGCCAGCAGCCCAGGCAGGGCTCAGCCCCAGCATTTT. It translates to CASSPGRAQPQHF.

The V gene is TRBV2, the J gene TRBJ2-3, with TRBD2 matching over 9 bases. The germline V gene has CDR1 SNHLY and CDR2 FYNNEI. This CDR3 comprises 16 residues. The J segment lost 2 bases and the V segment lost 7 bases, leaving 10 bases of the junction unmatched. This CDR3 is CASKIPAGGLTDTQYF. CDR3 coding DNA: TGTGCCAGCAAGATACCCGCGGGGGGGCTCACAGATACGCAGTATTTT.

V and J are TRBV7-2 and TRBJ2-3; D unclear. Trimming pared 2 bases from V and 3 bases from J, leaving 6 bases between. Germline CDR1 and CDR2: SGHTA and FQGNSA. The CDR3 loop spans 13 amino acids. The CDR3 region is CASSLFFTDTQYF. The DNA for the CDR3 is TGTGCCAGCAGCTTATTCTTTACAGATACGCAGTATTTT.

The chain links TRBV6-1 to TRBJ2-1, with no clear D. V lost 2 bases, J lost 2 bases, and 7 bases lay in between. This CDR3 spans 14 amino acids. Germline V gives CDR1 MNHNS, CDR2 SASEGT. The CDR3 loop reads CASSENPTYNEQFF. CDR3 nucleotide sequence: TGTGCCAGCAGTGAAAACCCTACCTACAATGAGCAGTTCTTC.

The V gene is TRBV7-9, the J gene TRBJ1-2; D remains unclear. The germline CDR1 and CDR2 sequences are SEHNR and FQNEAQ (reference sequence). The CDR3 length is 16 residues. Trimming left V 5 bases short and J 0 bases short, with 16 bases between. The CDR3: CASSPPTAVANYGYTF. The CDR3 DNA follows: TGTGCCAGCAGCCCTCCGACGGCGGTAGCTAACTATGGCTACACCTTC. Full variable domain (rest looked up from reference TRBV7-9 and TRBJ1-2): DTGVSQNPRHKITKRGQNVTFRCDPISEHNRLYWYRQTLGQGPEFLTYFQNEAQLEKSRLLSDRFSAERPKGSFSTLEIQRTEQGDSAMYLCASSPPTAVANYGYTFGSGTRLTVV.

V gene TRBV29-1 combines with J gene TRBJ1-3, with TRBD1 matching 9 bases. The length of the CDR3 is 13 residues. Germline V lookup: CDR1 SQVTM, CDR2 ANQGSEA. V trimming: 6 bases; J trimming: 4 bases; junction bases outside the gene matches: 4. This chain's CDR3 is CSVEDRGGNTIYF. Here the CDR3 DNA reads TGCAGCGTCGAGGACAGGGGAGGAAACACCATATATTTT.

The CDR3 DNA sequence: TGTGCCAGCAGTCAACACGAGGGAGCGGGGGGCGTGACAGATACGCAGTATTTT. This encodes CASSQHEGAGGVTDTQYF. The genes are TRBV4-2 and TRBJ2-3; 9 nucleotides align to TRBD2. Trimming took 6 bases from V and 3 from J; bases not matched to a gene: 16. The CDR3 has 18 amino acids. CDR1 and CDR2 from the germline V gene are LGHNA and YNFKEQ.

The chain recombines TRBV19 with TRBJ2-5; 11 nucleotides match TRBD1. The germline CDR1 and CDR2 sequences are LNHDA and SQIVND (reference sequence). This CDR3 region has 16 residues. V shed 0 bases, J shed 4 bases, and the junction held 4 bases outside the gene matches. CDR3 in amino acids: CASSIDWTGGLETQYF. The CDR3 nucleotides read TGTGCCAGTAGTATAGATTGGACAGGGGGCCTAGAGACCCAGTACTTC. Full variable domain (rest looked up from reference TRBV19 and TRBJ2-5): DGGITQSPKYLFRKEGQNVTLSCEQNLNHDAMYWYRQDPGQGLRLIYYSQIVNDFQKGDIAEGYSVSREKKESFPLTVTSAQKNPTAFYLCASSIDWTGGLETQYFGPGTRLLVL.

The V and J genes are TRBV19 and TRBJ1-1; the match to TRBD1 covers 9 bases. The CDR3 spans 15 residues. Germline CDR1 is LNHDA and CDR2 is SQIVND (reference sequence). Trimming removed 6 bases from V and 2 bases from J; junction bases left unmatched: 7. CDR3 bases: TGTGCCAGTAGCGATTTGACAGGGGGAAACACTGAAGCTTTCTTT. It codes for CASSDLTGGNTEAFF.

The rearrangement joins TRBV4-2 to TRBJ2-1; 10 nucleotides agree with TRBD2. The CDR3 consists of 16 residues. Germline V gene sequence: CDR1 LGHNA, CDR2 YNFKEQ. Trimming took 0 bases from V and 4 from J; bases not matched to a gene: 3. This chain's CDR3 is CASSQDSAGGYNEQFF. CDR3 nucleotide sequence: TGTGCCAGCAGCCAAGACTCAGCGGGAGGGTACAATGAGCAGTTCTTC.

This clone was counted a few times. The chain has TRBV19 and TRBJ1-1, with D possibly matching TRBD1 (5 bases). V was pared by 0 bases and J by 7 bases, with 15 bases between. This CDR3 region has 15 residues. CDR1 is LNHDA, CDR2 SQIVND, per germline (reference sequence). CDR3 sequence: CASSIDLQGVGEAFF. The CDR3 DNA sequence: TGTGCCAGTAGTATAGATTTGCAGGGCGTCGGTGAAGCTTTCTTT.

CDR3 DNA sequence: TGTGCCAGCAGGCCACAGGGGCCCTACGAGCAGTACTTC. Amino acids: CASRPQGPYEQYF. This chain joins TRBV3-1 (or the pseudogene TRBV3-2) and TRBJ2-7; 7 bases are shared with TRBD1. Germline lookup yields CDR1 LGHDT and CDR2 YNNKEL (reference sequence). The CDR3 totals 13 residues. V shed 6 bases, J shed 2 bases, and the junction held 4 bases outside the gene matches.

This chain joins TRBV6-5 and TRBJ2-3; 9 bases map to TRBD2. The germline CDR1 and CDR2 sequences are MNHEY and SVGAGI. J was trimmed by 4 bases and V by 0 bases; bases with no gene match: 2. CDR3 length: 15 residues. CDR3 coding DNA: TGTGCCAGCAGTTACTCTAGCGGGAGCGCAGATACGCAGTATTTT. It is translated as CASSYSSGSADTQYF.

The chain uses TRBV2 and TRBJ1-5; D call uncertain. Trimming left V 7 bases short and J 6 bases short, with 10 bases between. The CDR3 covers 12 residues. CDR1 is SNHLY and CDR2 is FYNNEI in the germline V gene. The CDR3 coding sequence is TGTGCCAGCACCCCCGGTGGTCAGCCCCAGCATTTT. Its translation is CASTPGGQPQHF.